The clone carrying this T cell receptor beta chain was seen only once. Its specificity is unknown. Clones were sequenced by immunoSEQ multiplex PCR, and TCRdb holds only the in-frame ones, with some missing. The repertoire holds 2 million to 2.5 million clones, with under 97% as singletons. With 3 bases removed from V and 5 bases from J, the gap between germline ends came to 16 bases. From germline, CDR1 is MNHNS and CDR2 SASEGT. The CDR3 length is 15 residues. This specimen comes from a study of shared clonotypes between healthy human individuals. Study-wide results and caveats: Sharing across a few donors was seen in 5% to 5.5% of naive CD4 clonotypes. Naive subsets generally had larger estimated richness than memory subsets.

Material: naive CD4+ T cells sorted from blood. Stated subset: CD45RA+ positively selected. The chain joins TRBV6-1 to TRBJ2-5; possibly TRBD1 for D (6 bases). The sequence was collected from a young man in good health. CDR3 nucleotide sequence: TGTGCCAGCAGTGAGCTTGGGGGCAGCACGGAGACCCAGTACTTC. Protein sequence: CASSELGGSTETQYF.